Each of the 9 T cell receptor beta chains below was sequenced from the same sample in a study of CD8 T cells in Susac syndrome. An amount of RNA that ranged from roughly 0.45 to 1 ug was reverse transcribed with random hexamers. TCRdb processed the immunoSEQ multiplex PCR reads anew with MiXCR; each CDR3 protein has one entry. The sample includes some 200,000 distinct CDR3 sequences, around 93% of them seen just once. The sequenced sample consisted of CD8+ T cells from PBMCs. These TCRs come from a human donor with Susac syndrome.

V gene TRBV15 combines with J gene TRBJ2-1; tentatively, D is TRBD2 (6 bases). V was clipped by 0 bases and J by 7 bases, with 19 bases between them. The CDR3 length is 17 residues. Per germline, CDR1 LNHNV and CDR2 YYDKDF (reference sequence). The CDR3 reads CATSREFGQGGLNEQFF. In DNA form, the CDR3 reads TGTGCCACCAGCAGAGAGTTCGGGCAGGGAGGTTTAAATGAGCAGTTCTTC.

The CDR3 spells CATGTPYNEQFF. DNA of the CDR3: TGTGCCACCGGGACCCCGTACAATGAGCAGTTCTTC. The V and J genes are TRBV19 and TRBJ2-1; D tentatively reads TRBD1 or TRBD2 (5 bases each). The CDR3 has 12 amino acids. V shed 10 bases and J shed 4 bases, with 11 bases lying between them. CDR1 is LNHDA and CDR2 is SQIVND in the germline V gene (reference sequence). The complete variable domain, with remaining parts taken from reference TRBV19 and TRBJ2-1, reads DGGITQSPKYLFRKEGQNVTLSCEQNLNHDAMYWYRQDPGQGLRLIYYSQIVNDFQKGDIAEGYSVSREKKESFPLTVTSAQKNPTAFYLCATGTPYNEQFFGPGTRLTVL.

The chain combines TRBV27 with TRBJ1-1, with TRBD1 identical over 7 bases. With 2 bases clipped from V and 1 base from J, the junction kept 1 base outside the gene matches. CDR3 length: 14 amino acids. Germline lookup yields CDR1 MNHEY and CDR2 SMNVEV (reference sequence). CDR3 residues: CASSLDRENTEAFF. CDR3 DNA: TGTGCCAGCAGTTTAGACAGGGAGAACACTGAAGCTTTCTTT.

This clonotype was counted between two and nine times. This chain joins TRBV9 and TRBJ1-5; D is unresolved. Germline-derived CDR1 and CDR2 are SGDLS and YYNGEE. The V gene lost 0 bases and the J gene lost 3 bases, with 4 bases spanning the gap. This CDR3 contains 13 residues. CDR3 DNA sequence: TGTGCCAGCAGCGTAGGAAACAATCAGCCCCAGCATTTT. Encoded protein: CASSVGNNQPQHF.

This chain uses TRBV11-2 with TRBJ1-4, with TRBD1 identical over 7 bases. J lost 7 bases, V lost 1 base, and 6 bases had no gene match. Per germline, CDR1 SGHAT and CDR2 FQNNGV. This CDR3 has 15 amino acids. The CDR3, as DNA: TGTGCCAGCAGCTTAGGACAGGGATGGGGTGAAAAACTGTTTTTT. Translation: CASSLGQGWGEKLFF.

This sequence joins TRBV10-3 and TRBJ2-5, with 10 bases matching TRBD2. Germline CDR1 and CDR2: ENHRY and SYGVKD. The junction had 8 bases not matched to a gene; V was cut back by 10 bases and J by 0 bases. The CDR3 sequence is 15 residues long. CDR3 sequence reads: CASSGGSEYQETQYF. In nucleotides, the CDR3 is TGTGCCAGTAGCGGGGGGTCAGAGTACCAAGAGACCCAGTACTTC.

This chain uses TRBV12-3 or TRBV12-4 with TRBJ2-1; a weak D match, TRBD1 (6 bases). The CDR3 is made up of 14 amino acids. Trimming removed 6 bases from V and 4 bases from J, with 13 bases in between. The CDR3 nucleotides read TGTGCCAGCAGGCTGGGGGCTAGGTACAATGAGCAGTTCTTC. Amino acid sequence: CASRLGARYNEQFF.

The V call is TRBV5-6, the J call TRBJ2-1; TRBD1 might be the D (6 bases). The CDR3 loop spans 13 amino acids. Germline CDR1 SGHDT, CDR2 YYEEEE. The V end was cut by 2 bases, the J end by 5 bases, with 8 bases between. The CDR3 protein is CASSLTGNNEQFF. In DNA, the CDR3 is TGTGCCAGCAGCTTAACAGGGAACAATGAGCAGTTCTTC.

In its sample, this clonotype was seen once. The chain links TRBV29-1 to TRBJ1-2, with 9 nucleotides matching TRBD1. The V and J ends lost 6 bases and 2 bases, in that order; junction bases with no gene match: 7. The germline CDR1 and CDR2 sequences are SQVTM and ANQGSEA. The length of the CDR3 is 14 residues. CDR3 amino acids: CSVQDRGLNYGYTF. The CDR3 region has the DNA TGCAGCGTACAAGACAGGGGGTTAAACTATGGCTACACCTTC. The whole variable domain, remainder taken from reference TRBV29-1 and TRBJ1-2, is SAVISQKPSRDICQRGTSLTIQCQVDSQVTMMFWYRQQPGQSLTLIATANQGSEATYESGFVIDKFPISRPNLTFSTLTVSNMSPEDSSIYLCSVQDRGLNYGYTFGSGTRLTVV.